This T cell receptor beta chain emerged from a study of T cell repertoires in cytomegalovirus infection. This clonotype showed up just a few times. Its antigen is not known. TCRdb re-called the reads through MiXCR, storing one row per CDR3 protein. The sample contains around 430,000 distinct CDR3 sequences, under 45% of which appear only once. Trimming removed 5 bases from V and 7 bases from J, with 12 bases in between. The CDR3 runs 13 residues. The germline V gene encodes CDR1 SGHTA and CDR2 FQGNSA. The material sequenced was cultured PBMCs, taken from culture after CMV antigen stimulation. This rearrangement joins TRBV7-2 to TRBJ2-1; weak D call: TRBD1 (6 bases). This TCR derives from a human donor in good health (CMV status not recorded). Some clones in this sample may be carry-over from other donors' samples. CDR3 nucleotide sequence: TGTGCCAGCAGCGTCGGACAGTCAAATGAGCAGTTCTTC. Amino acid sequence: CASSVGQSNEQFF. Complete variable domain (other parts from reference TRBV7-2 and TRBJ2-1): GAGVSQSPSNKVTEKGKDVELRCDPISGHTALYWYRQSLGQGLEFLIYFQGNSAPDKSGLPSDRFSAERTGGSVSTLTIQRTQQEDSAVYLCASSVGQSNEQFFGPGTRLTVL.